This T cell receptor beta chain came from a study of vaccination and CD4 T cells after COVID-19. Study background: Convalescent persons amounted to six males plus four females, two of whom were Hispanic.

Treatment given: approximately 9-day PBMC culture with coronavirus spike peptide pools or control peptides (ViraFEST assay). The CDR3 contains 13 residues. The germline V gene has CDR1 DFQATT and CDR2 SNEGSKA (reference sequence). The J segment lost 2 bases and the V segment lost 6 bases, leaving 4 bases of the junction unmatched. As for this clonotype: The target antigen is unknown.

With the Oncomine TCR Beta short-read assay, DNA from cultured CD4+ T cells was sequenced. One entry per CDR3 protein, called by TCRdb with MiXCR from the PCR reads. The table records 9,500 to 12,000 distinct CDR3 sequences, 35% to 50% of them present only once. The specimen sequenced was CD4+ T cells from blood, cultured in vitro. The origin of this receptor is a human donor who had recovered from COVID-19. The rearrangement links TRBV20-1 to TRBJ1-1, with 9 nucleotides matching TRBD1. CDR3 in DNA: TGCAGTGCCCCGGGACAGGGAAACACTGAAGCTTTCTTT. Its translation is CSAPGQGNTEAFF.